The sample holds many counts of the clone carrying this T cell receptor (beta chain). This CDR3 has 13 amino acids. V dropped 5 bases and J dropped 1; count of bases not matched to a gene: 1. The sample comes from a study of T-cell reconstitution after alpha-beta-depleted transplantation in children. Unique molecular identifiers were built into the TCRbeta library. MiXCR was run by TCRdb on the PCR reads, yielding one entry per CDR3 protein. The profile shows 300,000 or so distinct CDR3 sequences, about 10% of them singletons. The chain uses TRBV12-3 or TRBV12-4 and TRBJ1-2; 7 positions match TRBD1. This sequence was found in a human donor who donated a stem cell graft to a child with SCID. Here the sequenced sample was PBMCs from the stem cell graft donor, taken from the stem cell graft. The CDR3 region has the DNA TGTGCCAGCAGTAGACAGGGTAACTATGGCTACACCTTC. The encoded protein is CASSRQGNYGYTF.